The 10 T cell receptor beta chains below all came from one sample that was sequenced in a study of blood T cell repertoires in COVID-19. Profiling relied on immunoSEQ multiplex PCR, and the TCRdb table lists in-frame clones only, not all of them. The sample includes about 270,000 clones, 70% to 90% of them seen just once. The sequencing input was PBMCs or T cells enriched from blood (not recorded which). Every receptor here comes from a young woman with acute COVID-19.

The V call is TRBV6-5, the J call TRBJ1-5, with D maybe TRBD1 (6 bases). CDR1 and CDR2 (germline): MNHEY, SVGAGI. Trimming removed 0 bases at V and 6 bases at J, with 12 bases between. The length of the CDR3 is 15 residues. The CDR3 spells CASSYSGGAAQPQHF. The CDR3 DNA follows: TGTGCCAGCAGTTACTCGGGGGGGGCCGCTCAGCCCCAGCATTTT.

This sequence joins TRBV4-1 and TRBJ1-2; D unresolved. Germline CDR1 and CDR2: MGHRA and YSYEKL. V was cut by 1 base and J by 4 bases, with 16 bases left in between. The CDR3 is made up of 16 amino acids. The CDR3 DNA follows: TGCGCCAGCAGCCAAGTCGTGAACGGACTATCCTATGGCTACACCTTC. This encodes CASSQVVNGLSYGYTF.

J is TRBJ2-1 and V is TRBV7-8; 10 bases match TRBD2. Germline values: CDR1 SGHVS, CDR2 FQNEAQ. This CDR3 is built from 18 residues. V was pared by 5 bases and J by 5 bases, with 15 bases of the junction left unmatched. The CDR3 sequence is CASSPRRLAGKEDNEQFF. The CDR3 nucleotides are TGTGCCAGCAGCCCTAGGAGACTAGCGGGCAAGGAAGACAATGAGCAGTTCTTC.

This chain uses TRBV6-5 with TRBJ1-2, with D possibly being TRBD1 (6 bases). Trimming cost V 6 bases and J 8 bases, with 13 bases left between them. CDR3 length equals 12 residues. In germline, CDR1 is MNHEY, CDR2 SVGAGI. The CDR3 sequence is CASSNTGLGYTF. The CDR3 DNA sequence: TGTGCCAGCAGCAATACAGGGTTAGGCTACACCTTC.

This clone was seen only once. V is TRBV2 and J is TRBJ1-1; tentative D call: TRBD1 (5 bases). The ends were cut back, 4 bases at V and 11 bases at J, with 14 bases in the middle. Germline loops: CDR1 SNHLY, CDR2 FYNNEI. CDR3 length equals 12 residues. This chain's CDR3 is CASSVEQEGAFF. CDR3 bases: TGTGCCAGCAGTGTAGAACAGGAGGGGGCTTTCTTT.

V and J are TRBV5-1 and TRBJ2-1, with D maybe TRBD2 (6 bases). The CDR3 extends over 13 amino acids. From germline, CDR1 is SGHRS and CDR2 YFSETQ. V was clipped by 4 bases and J by 8 bases, with 13 bases between them. The CDR3 bases are TGCGCCAGCAGCAATTACGGGGGTTATGAGCAGTTCTTC. Translating gives CASSNYGGYEQFF.

This rearrangement joins TRBV3-1 (or the pseudogene TRBV3-2) to TRBJ2-3; possibly TRBD2 for D (5 bases). Germline CDR1 LGHDT, CDR2 YNNKEL (reference sequence). The CDR3 has 16 amino acids. V was trimmed by 0 bases and J by 2 bases, leaving 12 bases between them. CDR3 in DNA: TGTGCCAGCAGCCAAGATAGAGGGTGGGACACAGATACGCAGTATTTT. It is translated as CASSQDRGWDTDTQYF.

In its sample, this clone was seen once. The chain has TRBV19 and TRBJ1-5; D is undetermined. This CDR3 is 15 amino acids long. Germline V gene lookup returns CDR1 LNHDA and CDR2 SQIVND (reference sequence). V was trimmed by 2 bases and J by 2 bases, leaving 10 bases between them. The CDR3 loop is CASSIRGKGNQPQHF. Written as DNA, the CDR3 is TGTGCCAGTAGTATAAGAGGGAAGGGCAATCAGCCCCAGCATTTT.

Notes on this clone: Other DNA sequences within the sample encode an identical CDR3. The gene calls are TRBV30 and TRBJ1-2; tentatively, D is TRBD1 (6 bases). This CDR3 is 12 amino acids long. Germline V gene sequence: CDR1 GTSNPN, CDR2 SVGIG (reference sequence). Trimming took off 1 base at V and 5 bases at J, with 8 bases between the two ends. CDR3 bases: TGTGCCTGGAGTGGAGGGGGTTATGGCTACACCTTC. This translates into CAWSGGGYGYTF.

The genes are TRBV27 and TRBJ2-7; 7 nucleotides match TRBD1. CDR1 and CDR2 (germline): MNHEY, SMNVEV (reference sequence). The ends lost 4 bases at V and 7 bases at J; junction bases unmatched: 4. The CDR3 totals 12 residues. The CDR3 bases are TGTGCCAGCAGTTCGACAGGGCCGGAGCAGTACTTC. It encodes CASSSTGPEQYF.